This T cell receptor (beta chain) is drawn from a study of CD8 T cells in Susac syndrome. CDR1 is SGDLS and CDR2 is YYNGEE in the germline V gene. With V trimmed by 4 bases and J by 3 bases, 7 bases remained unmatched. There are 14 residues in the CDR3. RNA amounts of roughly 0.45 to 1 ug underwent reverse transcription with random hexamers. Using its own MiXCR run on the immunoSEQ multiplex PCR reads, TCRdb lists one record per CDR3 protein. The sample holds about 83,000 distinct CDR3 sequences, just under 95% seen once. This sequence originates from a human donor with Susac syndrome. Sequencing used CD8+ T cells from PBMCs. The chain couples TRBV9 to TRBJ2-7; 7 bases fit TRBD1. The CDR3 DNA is TGTGCCAGCAGCCCCGGACAGGTTAACTACGAGCAGTACTTC. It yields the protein CASSPGQVNYEQYF.